The 32 T cell receptor beta chains below all came from one sample that was sequenced in a study of T cell clonality in common variable immunodeficiency. Study-level points and caveats: Fewer deletions and N-nucleotide insertions were reportedly seen in common variable immunodeficiency TCR beta sequences.

The antigens these receptors bind are not known. Sequencing used immunoSEQ multiplex PCR; TCRdb keeps in-frame clones, though not all of them. The repertoire has 20,000 to 30,000 clones, none seen only once; the ten largest take around 9%. Sample: peripheral blood mononuclear cells. All receptors derive from a human donor with common variable immunodeficiency.

As to this clone: The read is 3 residues too short to cover the CDR3 end, so that end is filled in from the germline J gene. The chain is built from TRBV18 and TRBJ1-3; D remains unclear. Germline values: CDR1 KGHSH, CDR2 LQKENI. With 1 base removed from V and 2 bases from J, the gap between germline ends came to 24 bases. The CDR3 has 20 amino acids. The DNA read from the CDR3 is TGTGCCAGCTCACCACTTTTGGCCACGAGCGGAGCACAACCTGGAAACACC. Protein: CASSPLLATSGAQPGNT. The full CDR3 sequence reads CASSPLLATSGAQPGNTIYF.

There are a few counts of this clone. With the read ending 3 residues before the CDR3 end, the germline J gene is used to fill in that end. J is TRBJ1-1 and V is TRBV19, with 9 bases identical to TRBD1. CDR1 and CDR2 from the germline V gene are LNHDA and SQIVND (reference sequence). CDR3 size: 16 residues. Trimming took 5 bases from V and 5 from J; bases not matched to a gene: 12. The CDR3 bases that were read are TGTGCCAGTAGTCCTCTACACAGGGGGCAGAGAACTGAA. Protein sequence: CASSPLHRGQRTE. The CDR3 in full is CASSPLHRGQRTEAFF.

Points on this clone: Sequencing ends 3 residues short of the CDR3 end; the germline J gene provides the rest. The rearrangement links TRBV13 to TRBJ2-5; the D gene is possibly TRBD2 (6 bases). Germline V lookup: CDR1 PRHDT, CDR2 FYEKMQ (reference sequence). CDR3 length equals 14 residues. The V and J ends lost 7 bases and 4 bases respectively, with 16 bases between them. The CDR3 bases that were read are TGTGCCAGCACCCGGCGGGATCTTATAGAGACC. It specifies CASTRRDLIET. The whole CDR3 region reads CASTRRDLIETQYF.

As to this clone: Sequencing ends 3 residues short of the CDR3 end; the germline J gene provides the rest. This chain links TRBV7-2 with TRBJ2-1; tentatively, D is TRBD1 (6 bases). This CDR3 region has 13 residues. Germline V gene data show CDR1 as SGHTA and CDR2 as FQGNSA. Deletions cut 5 bases from V and 9 bases from J, with 14 bases between. CDR3 bases read: TGTGCCAGCAGCACCCCGAACAGGGTTGAG. Protein: CASSTPNRVE. The entire CDR3 is CASSTPNRVEQFF. Variable domain in full (rest from reference TRBV7-2 and TRBJ2-1): GAGVSQSPSNKVTEKGKDVELRCDPISGHTALYWYRQSLGQGLEFLIYFQGNSAPDKSGLPSDRFSAERTGGSVSTLTIQRTQQEDSAVYLCASSTPNRVEQFFGPGTRLTVL.

As concerns this clone: The CDR3 goes on 3 residues after the read ends, and that part is filled in from the germline J gene. The V gene is TRBV19, the J gene TRBJ1-4; 10 bases are shared with TRBD1. Germline V gene data show CDR1 as LNHDA and CDR2 as SQIVND (reference sequence). Germline trimming cut 7 bases from V and 6 bases from J; bases unmatched to any gene: 11. The CDR3 covers 16 residues. The CDR3 DNA, read in part, is TGTGCCAGTAATCCTTTCGGGACAGGGGCGGATGAAAAA. Amino acid sequence: CASNPFGTGADEK. The complete CDR3 protein is CASNPFGTGADEKLFF. The entire variable domain, with the rest obtained from reference TRBV19 and TRBJ1-4, is as follows: DGGITQSPKYLFRKEGQNVTLSCEQNLNHDAMYWYRQDPGQGLRLIYYSQIVNDFQKGDIAEGYSVSREKKESFPLTVTSAQKNPTAFYLCASNPFGTGADEKLFFGSGTQLSVL.

The sample holds many counts of this clone. The CDR3 is cut off 3 residues early in the read; its end comes from the germline J gene. This rearrangement joins TRBV30 to TRBJ1-2; D is perhaps TRBD1 (6 bases). This CDR3 has 14 residues. V gave up 2 bases and J gave up 5 bases, with 15 bases separating them. Germline loops: CDR1 GTSNPN, CDR2 SVGIG (reference sequence). The CDR3 protein is CAWSPGGGRYGYTF. CDR3 DNA (partial): TGTGCCTGGAGTCCCGGGGGGGGCAGATATGGC.

This clone was detected a few times. The read ends 3 residues shy of where the CDR3 ends; the end is completed using the germline J gene. The sample holds other DNA sequences that translate to the same CDR3. This chain joins TRBV5-1 and TRBJ2-3, with 7 bases fitting TRBD1. The germline CDR1 and CDR2 sequences are SGHRS and YFSETQ. The CDR3 spans 14 residues. The ends lost 10 bases at V and 0 bases at J; junction bases unmatched: 8. This CDR3 reads CASRTGPSTDTQYF. The covered CDR3 bases are TGCGCCTCCCGGACAGGTCCGAGCACAGATACG. The variable domain in full, completed from reference TRBV5-1 and TRBJ2-3, reads KAGVTQTPRYLIKTRGQQVTLSCSPISGHRSVSWYQQTPGQGLQFLFEYFSETQRNKGNFPGRFSGRQFSNSRSEMNVSTLELGDSALYLCASRTGPSTDTQYFGPGTRLTVL.

This clone was counted many times. The sequenced fragment ends 3 residues before the CDR3 boundary, so the rest is inferred from the germline J gene. J is TRBJ1-5 and V is TRBV6-1; 7 positions match TRBD1. The CDR3 runs 15 residues. The V segment lost 3 bases and the J segment 3 bases; nucleotides outside the gene matches: 5. The germline V gene encodes CDR1 MNHNS and CDR2 SASEGT. The covered CDR3 bases are TGTGCCAGCAGTGATCCTAGGGGGCCCAATCAGCCC. Protein sequence: CASSDPRGPNQP. The full CDR3 sequence reads CASSDPRGPNQPQHF.

In its sample, this clone was seen a few times. The read terminates 3 residues before the CDR3 end, so the remaining end is supplied by the germline J gene. This chain links TRBV7-8 with TRBJ2-3; 9 bases are a match to TRBD1. Trimming at V came to 3 bases and at J to 0 bases, leaving 4 bases not matched to a gene. Germline CDR1 SGHVS, CDR2 FQNEAQ. The CDR3 is 16 residues long. The CDR3 bases that were read are TGTGCCAGCAGCTTGGGACAGGGATTGAGCACAGATACG. Encoded protein: CASSLGQGLSTDT. The whole CDR3 region reads CASSLGQGLSTDTQYF.

This clone was counted only a few times. The read ends 3 residues before the CDR3 terminus; that terminus is restored from the germline J gene. The chain carries TRBV7-2 and TRBJ2-1; TRBD2 agrees at 7 bases. The CDR3 loop spans 18 amino acids. Germline lookup yields CDR1 SGHTA and CDR2 FQGNSA. The CDR3 DNA, read in part, is TGTGCAAGTCGCTTAGCGGGTAGGGGCTATCACTCCTACAATGAG. This encodes CASRLAGRGYHSYNE. The complete CDR3 sequence is CASRLAGRGYHSYNEQFF.

This clone was observed at least ten times. Coverage ceases 3 residues before the CDR3 finishes, and the germline J gene fills in the end. This rearrangement joins TRBV29-1 to TRBJ2-1; D is unclear. V gave up 6 bases and J gave up 1 base, with 13 bases separating them. Germline V gene sequence: CDR1 SQVTM, CDR2 ANQGSEA. The CDR3 covers 14 residues. The CDR3 loop reads CSVSIGGSYNEQFF. The part of the CDR3 DNA that was read is TGCAGCGTCTCAATTGGCGGATCCTACAATGAG.

Concerning this clone itself: The observed sequence ends 3 residues before the CDR3 terminus, with the missing tail filled in from the germline J gene. The chain has TRBV2 and TRBJ1-5, with D hard to call. Germline CDR1 SNHLY, CDR2 FYNNEI. The CDR3 has 14 residues. Trimming left V 6 bases short and J 4 bases short, with 13 bases between. The CDR3 sequence is CASSLGGVNQPQHF. The sequenced part of the CDR3 DNA is TGTGCCAGCAGCCTAGGCGGGGTGAATCAGCCC.

This clone was counted ten times or more. The sequence runs out 3 residues before the end of the CDR3; the remainder is reconstructed from the germline J gene. The J gene is TRBJ2-3, the V gene TRBV19; 7 bases are a match to TRBD1. With V trimmed by 7 bases and J by 1 base, 5 bases remained unmatched. The CDR3 loop spans 14 amino acids. Germline-derived CDR1 and CDR2 are LNHDA and SQIVND (reference sequence). The CDR3 DNA, read in part, is TGTGCCAGTAAGGGGGCTTCGGGCACAGATACG. Translating gives CASKGASGTDT. The CDR3, in full, reads CASKGASGTDTQYF.

This clone appeared a few times. The read gets to within 3 residues of the CDR3 end, and the germline J gene fills in the rest. This chain connects TRBV6-1 to TRBJ1-5; no clear D. Trimming cost V 3 bases and J 6 bases, with 15 bases left between them. This CDR3 has 15 residues. Germline CDR1 and CDR2: MNHNS and SASEGT. The CDR3 sequence: CASSDALEGIQPQHF. The CDR3 bases that were read are TGTGCCAGCAGTGACGCCTTAGAGGGTATTCAGCCC.

This clone has a handful of counts. The read finishes 3 residues shy of the CDR3 end, and the germline J gene is used to complete it. This sequence joins TRBV19 and TRBJ1-4; no clear D gene. The CDR3 has 15 amino acids. Trimming cost V 1 base and J 1 base, with 7 bases left between them. The germline gives CDR1 LNHDA, CDR2 SQIVND (reference sequence). The DNA read from the CDR3 is TGTGCCAGTAGTATAGGACGGGGAACTAATGAAAAA. This encodes CASSIGRGTNEK. The entire CDR3 protein reads CASSIGRGTNEKLFF. Variable domain in full (rest from reference TRBV19 and TRBJ1-4): DGGITQSPKYLFRKEGQNVTLSCEQNLNHDAMYWYRQDPGQGLRLIYYSQIVNDFQKGDIAEGYSVSREKKESFPLTVTSAQKNPTAFYLCASSIGRGTNEKLFFGSGTQLSVL.

This clone was recorded at least ten times. The CDR3 goes on 3 residues after the read ends, and that part is filled in from the germline J gene. The chain couples TRBV7-9 to TRBJ1-1; maybe TRBD1 (6 bases). Germline values: CDR1 SEHNR, CDR2 FQNEAQ (reference sequence). The CDR3 covers 12 residues. The CDR3 bases that were read are TGTGCCAGCAGCTTAATAGGGACAGAA. This translates into CASSLIGTE. The entire CDR3 sequence reads CASSLIGTEAFF. Full variable domain (remainder filled in from reference TRBV7-9 and TRBJ1-1): DTGVSQNPRHKITKRGQNVTFRCDPISEHNRLYWYRQTLGQGPEFLTYFQNEAQLEKSRLLSDRFSAERPKGSFSTLEIQRTEQGDSAMYLCASSLIGTEAFFGQGTRLTVV.

Details on this clone: Read data end 3 residues before the CDR3 end; the end is taken from the germline J gene. The chain joins TRBV5-1 to TRBJ2-3; 9 bases are a match to TRBD2. The CDR3 spans 15 residues. Unmatched junction bases numbered 5, after V lost 0 bases and J lost 6 bases. Looked up from germline, CDR1 is SGHRS and CDR2 is YFSETQ. This chain's CDR3 is CASSLGRGGQDTQYF. The sequenced part of the CDR3 DNA is TGCGCCAGCAGCTTGGGGCGGGGGGGCCAGGATACG.

This clone was picked up many times. The missing CDR3 end, 3 residues past where the read stops, is filled in from the germline J gene. The rearrangement links TRBV5-4 to TRBJ2-3; 11 positions match TRBD1. V lost 2 bases, J lost 6 bases, and 8 bases stayed unmatched. CDR3 length equals 16 residues. In germline, CDR1 is SGHNT, CDR2 YYREEE (reference sequence). Partial CDR3 DNA: TGTGCCAGCAGCTTACCGGGACAGGGGGTCGGCGATACG. Protein product: CASSLPGQGVGDT. In full, the CDR3 is CASSLPGQGVGDTQYF.

This clone has ten or more counts. The CDR3 is cut off 3 residues early in the read; its end comes from the germline J gene. This chain links TRBV19 with TRBJ2-3; TRBD1 might be the D (5 bases). The germline V gene encodes CDR1 LNHDA and CDR2 SQIVND (reference sequence). The CDR3 is made up of 13 amino acids. Trimming removed 5 bases at V and 2 bases at J, with 8 bases between. The CDR3 spells CASSQGITDTQYF. The sequenced part of the CDR3 DNA is TGTGCCAGTAGTCAGGGTATCACAGATACG.

As regards this clone: From the germline J gene comes the end of the CDR3, since the read stops 3 residues before it. The chain has TRBV5-1 and TRBJ2-5; 7 bases are a match to TRBD2. In germline, CDR1 is SGHRS, CDR2 YFSETQ. The CDR3 spans 15 residues. With V trimmed by 5 bases and J by 5 bases, 12 bases remained unmatched. CDR3: CASRMDGGFGETQYF. CDR3 DNA (partial): TGCGCCAGCAGGATGGACGGGGGGTTTGGGGAGACC.

This clone has more than one count but fewer than ten. Read data end 3 residues before the CDR3 end; the end is taken from the germline J gene. The chain combines TRBV19 with TRBJ2-7, with 7 nucleotides matching TRBD2. The CDR3 consists of 13 residues. CDR1 and CDR2 from the germline V gene are LNHDA and SQIVND (reference sequence). With 4 bases clipped from V and 5 bases from J, the junction kept 5 bases outside the gene matches. CDR3 amino acids: CASSTAGLDEQYF. The sequenced part of the CDR3 DNA is TGTGCCAGTAGTACAGCGGGACTGGACGAG.

This clone was counted many times. Read coverage stops 3 residues before the CDR3 terminus; the germline J gene supplies the remainder. The rearrangement joins TRBV5-4 to TRBJ2-1; D is unresolved. The CDR3 has 13 amino acids. The V end was cut by 4 bases, the J end by 4 bases, with 9 bases between. Germline V gene data show CDR1 as SGHNT and CDR2 as YYREEE (reference sequence). CDR3 DNA, as far as it was read: TGTGCCAGCAGCACCTCTCGGTACAATGAG. It encodes CASSTSRYNE. The whole CDR3 is CASSTSRYNEQFF.

Note on this clone: The DNA ends 3 residues before the CDR3 does, and the rest of the CDR3 is filled in from the germline J gene. The chain combines TRBV7-6 with TRBJ2-5; 9 bases match TRBD1. The V and J ends lost 1 base and 1 base, in that order; junction bases with no gene match: 1. Germline V lookup: CDR1 SGHVS, CDR2 FNYEAQ. The CDR3 sequence is 15 residues long. Incomplete CDR3 DNA: TGTGCCAGCAGCTTAGTGGGACAGGGCCAAGAGACC. Translating gives CASSLVGQGQET. The whole CDR3 reads CASSLVGQGQETQYF.

As for this clone: The read terminates 3 residues before the CDR3 end, so the remaining end is supplied by the germline J gene. The chain recombines TRBV30 with TRBJ1-2; D possibly corresponds to TRBD1 (5 bases). Germline values: CDR1 GTSNPN, CDR2 SVGIG (reference sequence). The CDR3 is 12 residues long. Trimming left V 5 bases short and J 2 bases short, with 9 bases between. The CDR3 region is CAWLGGNYGYTF. The sequenced CDR3 bases are TGTGCCTGGCTCGGGGGGAACTATGGC.

The CDR3 reads CASSLMVGGPNEQFF. CDR3 DNA (partial): TGTGCCAGCAGCTTAATGGTGGGGGGGCCGAATGAG. V usage is TRBV11-2 and J usage is TRBJ2-1; D possibly corresponds to TRBD2 (7 bases). The missing CDR3 end, 3 residues past where the read stops, is filled in from the germline J gene. Trimming took 2 bases from V and 7 from J, leaving 15 bases between them. CDR3 length equals 15 residues. Per germline, CDR1 SGHAT and CDR2 FQNNGV.

This clone was found a few times. Sequencing ends 3 residues short of the CDR3 end; the germline J gene provides the rest. This chain connects TRBV5-1 to TRBJ2-7; TRBD1 might be the D (5 bases). The CDR3 consists of 18 residues. With 0 bases removed from V and 0 bases from J, the gap between germline ends came to 19 bases. Germline V CDR1 and CDR2: SGHRS, YFSETQ. The covered CDR3 bases are TGCGCCAGCAGCTTGGGTCCCAGGGTAGTATCCTTCTCCTACGAG. Its protein is CASSLGPRVVSFSYE. The CDR3 in full is CASSLGPRVVSFSYEQYF.

This clone was found a few times. The read is 3 residues too short to cover the CDR3 end, so that end is filled in from the germline J gene. This chain connects TRBV30 to TRBJ1-3; D is ambiguous. The CDR3 has 12 residues. Germline CDR1 and CDR2: GTSNPN and SVGIG (reference sequence). The DNA read from the CDR3 is TGTGCCTGGAGTATAACAGCGGGAACC. Translated: CAWSITAGT. The complete CDR3 reads CAWSITAGTIYF. Supplemented by reference TRBV30 and TRBJ1-3, the full variable domain reads SQTIHQWPATLVQPVGSPLSLECTVEGTSNPNLYWYRQAAGRGLQLLFYSVGIGQISSEVPQNLSASRPQDRQFILSSKKLLLSDSGFYLCAWSITAGTIYFGEGSWLTVV.

This clone was seen ten or more times. The CDR3 end falls 3 residues outside the read, so it is completed with the germline J gene. This chain links TRBV5-1 with TRBJ2-7; 11 positions match TRBD1. The CDR3 is made up of 13 amino acids. The V gene end was trimmed by 4 bases and the J gene end by 6 bases; junction bases not matched to a gene: 3. Germline CDR1 and CDR2: SGHRS and YFSETQ. CDR3 loop: CASSTGTGGEQYF. CDR3 bases read: TGCGCCAGCAGCACCGGGACAGGGGGCGAG.

This clone was seen at least ten times. The read stops 3 residues short of the end of the CDR3; the missing end is completed from the germline J gene. The V and J genes are TRBV10-3 and TRBJ2-3; D is possibly TRBD2 (6 bases). The germline gives CDR1 ENHRY, CDR2 SYGVKD. Trimming removed 4 bases from V and 0 bases from J, with 14 bases in between. This CDR3 is 16 amino acids long. Incomplete CDR3 DNA: TGTGCCATCAGTGGACTAACTAGCACTAGCACAGATACG. Residues: CAISGLTSTSTDT. The entire CDR3 is CAISGLTSTSTDTQYF.

This clone has a handful of counts. The CDR3 end lies 3 residues beyond the end of the read and is filled in from the germline J gene. The V and J genes are TRBV18 and TRBJ2-5; 11 bases line up with TRBD2. The CDR3 is made up of 15 amino acids. Per germline, CDR1 KGHSH and CDR2 LQKENI. V was pared by 4 bases and J by 0 bases, with 1 base of the junction left unmatched. Partial CDR3 DNA: TGTGCCAGCTCACTACTAGCGGGGGACCAAGAGACC. Amino acids: CASSLLAGDQET. The CDR3 in full is CASSLLAGDQETQYF.

Ten or more counts support this clone. With the read ending 3 residues before the CDR3 end, the germline J gene is used to fill in that end. The gene calls are TRBV20-1 and TRBJ2-5, with 12 nucleotides matching TRBD2. V shed 4 bases and J 6 bases; nucleotides not matched to a gene: 9. The CDR3 sequence is 15 residues long. Germline CDR1 reads DFQATT; CDR2 reads SNEGSKA (reference sequence). Incomplete CDR3 DNA: TGCAGTGCTACCGGGACTAGCGGGCCCTCTCAGACC. Its translation: CSATGTSGPSQT. The entire CDR3 protein reads CSATGTSGPSQTQYF.

In its sample, this clone was seen a few times. The covered CDR3 bases are TGTGCCAGTAGTTCCCGTCCGGGGATGAACACTGAA. This sequence encodes CASSSRPGMNTE. In full, the CDR3 is CASSSRPGMNTEAFF. The chain couples TRBV19 to TRBJ1-1, with no clear D. The read ends 3 residues early relative to the CDR3; the germline J gene fills the gap. This CDR3 has 15 residues. Per germline, CDR1 LNHDA and CDR2 SQIVND (reference sequence). The ends were cut back, 5 bases at V and 0 bases at J, with 13 bases in the middle.